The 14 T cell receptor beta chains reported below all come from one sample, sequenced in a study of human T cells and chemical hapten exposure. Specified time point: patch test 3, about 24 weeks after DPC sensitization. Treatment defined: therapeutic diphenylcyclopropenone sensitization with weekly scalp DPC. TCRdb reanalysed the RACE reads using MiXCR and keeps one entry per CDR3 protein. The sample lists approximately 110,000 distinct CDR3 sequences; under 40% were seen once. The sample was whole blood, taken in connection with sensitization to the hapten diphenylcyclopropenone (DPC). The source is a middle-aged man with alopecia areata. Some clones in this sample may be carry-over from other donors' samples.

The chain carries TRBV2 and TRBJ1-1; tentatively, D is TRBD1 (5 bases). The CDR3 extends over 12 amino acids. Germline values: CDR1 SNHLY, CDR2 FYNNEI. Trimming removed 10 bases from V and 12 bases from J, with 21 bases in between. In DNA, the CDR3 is TGTGCCATAATCACCGGGACTCAGGGAACTTTCTTT. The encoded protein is CAIITGTQGTFF.

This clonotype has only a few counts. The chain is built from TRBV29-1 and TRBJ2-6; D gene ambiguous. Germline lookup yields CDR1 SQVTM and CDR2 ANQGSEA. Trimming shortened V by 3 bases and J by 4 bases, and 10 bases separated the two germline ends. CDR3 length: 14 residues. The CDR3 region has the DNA TGCAGCGTTGAGTTGGCTACCGGGGCCAACGTCCTGACTTTC. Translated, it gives CSVELATGANVLTF.

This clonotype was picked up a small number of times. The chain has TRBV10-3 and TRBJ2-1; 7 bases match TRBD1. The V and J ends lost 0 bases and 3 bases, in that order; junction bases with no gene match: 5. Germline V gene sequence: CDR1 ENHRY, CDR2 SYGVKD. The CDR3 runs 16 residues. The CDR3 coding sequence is TGTGCCATCAGTGAGTCGATGGCAGGGGGCTACAATGAGCAGTTCTTC. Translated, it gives CAISESMAGGYNEQFF.

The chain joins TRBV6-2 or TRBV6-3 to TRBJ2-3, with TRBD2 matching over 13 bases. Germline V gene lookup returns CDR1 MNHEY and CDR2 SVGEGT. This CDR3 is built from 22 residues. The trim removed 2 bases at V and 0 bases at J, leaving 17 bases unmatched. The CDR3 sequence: CASSYGQLTSGRSYTSTDTQYF. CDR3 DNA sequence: TGTGCCAGCAGTTACGGCCAATTGACTAGCGGGAGGTCTTATACTAGCACAGATACGCAGTATTTT.

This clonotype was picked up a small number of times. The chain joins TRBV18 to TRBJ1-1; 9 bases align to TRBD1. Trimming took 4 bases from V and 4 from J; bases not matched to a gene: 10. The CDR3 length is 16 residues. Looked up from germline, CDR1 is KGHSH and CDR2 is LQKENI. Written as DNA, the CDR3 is TGTGCCAGCTCACTGTGGACAGGGGAAGTTCGCACTGAAGCTTTCTTT. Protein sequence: CASSLWTGEVRTEAFF.

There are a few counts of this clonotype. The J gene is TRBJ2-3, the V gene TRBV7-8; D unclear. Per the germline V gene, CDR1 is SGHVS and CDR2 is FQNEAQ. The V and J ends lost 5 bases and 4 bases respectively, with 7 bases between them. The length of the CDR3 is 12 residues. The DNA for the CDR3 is TGTGCCAGCAGCCAGATTGCAGATACGCAGTATTTT. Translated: CASSQIADTQYF.

CDR3 sequence: CASTPTPTIYEQYF. CDR3 sequence (DNA): TGCGCCAGCACCCCGACCCCGACTATCTACGAGCAGTACTTC. This chain uses TRBV5-1 with TRBJ2-7, with D perhaps matching TRBD2 (5 bases). Germline CDR1 and CDR2: SGHRS and YFSETQ. With 6 bases removed from V and 3 bases from J, the gap between germline ends came to 16 bases. The CDR3 extends over 14 amino acids.

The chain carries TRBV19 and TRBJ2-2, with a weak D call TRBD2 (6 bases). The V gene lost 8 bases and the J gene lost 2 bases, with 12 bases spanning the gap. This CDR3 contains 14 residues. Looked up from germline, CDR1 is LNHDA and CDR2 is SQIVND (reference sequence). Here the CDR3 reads CASVAVLNTGELFF. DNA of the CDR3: TGTGCCAGTGTAGCGGTCCTAAACACCGGGGAGCTGTTTTTT. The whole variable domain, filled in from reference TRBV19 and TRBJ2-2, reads DGGITQSPKYLFRKEGQNVTLSCEQNLNHDAMYWYRQDPGQGLRLIYYSQIVNDFQKGDIAEGYSVSREKKESFPLTVTSAQKNPTAFYLCASVAVLNTGELFFGEGSRLTVL.

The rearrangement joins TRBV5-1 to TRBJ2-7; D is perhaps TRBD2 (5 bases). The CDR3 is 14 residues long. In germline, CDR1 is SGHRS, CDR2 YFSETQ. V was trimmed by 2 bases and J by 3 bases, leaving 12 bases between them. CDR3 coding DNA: TGCGCCAGCAGCTTTGGCCCTAGCAGCTACGAGCAGTACGTC. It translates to CASSFGPSSYEQYV.

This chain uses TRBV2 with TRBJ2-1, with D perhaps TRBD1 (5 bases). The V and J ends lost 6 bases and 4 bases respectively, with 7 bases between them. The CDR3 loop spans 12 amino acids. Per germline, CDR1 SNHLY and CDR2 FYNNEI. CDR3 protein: CASSTGYNEQFF. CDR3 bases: TGTGCCAGCAGCACAGGATACAATGAGCAGTTCTTC.

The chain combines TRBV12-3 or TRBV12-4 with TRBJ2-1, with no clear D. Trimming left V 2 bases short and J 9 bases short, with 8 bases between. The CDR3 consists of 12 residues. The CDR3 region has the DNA TGTGCCAGCAGTTTATCCGGATCTGAGCAGTTCTTC. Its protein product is CASSLSGSEQFF.

The CDR3 loop is CASSLPSGEYNEQFF. The CDR3 DNA reads as TGTGCCAGCAGTTTACCTAGCGGGGAATACAATGAGCAGTTCTTC. This chain links TRBV6-1 with TRBJ2-1; 9 bases match TRBD2. The CDR3 extends over 15 amino acids. The V gene's germline CDR1 is MNHNS and CDR2 SASEGT. The trim removed 5 bases at V and 4 bases at J, leaving 6 bases unmatched.

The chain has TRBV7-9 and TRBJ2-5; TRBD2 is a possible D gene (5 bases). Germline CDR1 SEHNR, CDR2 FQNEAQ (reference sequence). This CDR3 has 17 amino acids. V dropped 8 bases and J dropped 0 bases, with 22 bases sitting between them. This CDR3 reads CASDRGRAGPYQETQYF. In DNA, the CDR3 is TGTGCCAGCGATCGGGGAAGGGCAGGTCCGTACCAAGAGACCCAGTACTTC.

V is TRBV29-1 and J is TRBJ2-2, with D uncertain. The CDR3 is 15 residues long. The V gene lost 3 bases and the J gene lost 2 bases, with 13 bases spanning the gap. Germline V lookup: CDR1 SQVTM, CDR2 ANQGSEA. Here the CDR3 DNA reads TGCAGCGTTGATGACCCCACCTTTAACACCGGGGAGCTGTTTTTT. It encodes CSVDDPTFNTGELFF.